These 19 T cell receptor beta chains originate from one sample sequenced in a study of shared clonotypes between healthy human individuals. Sequencing used immunoSEQ multiplex PCR; TCRdb keeps in-frame clones, though not all of them. The profile covers roughly 1,500,000 clones, with about 98% appearing a single time and around 0.47% taken by the ten largest. Sequenced input: naive CD4+ T cells sorted from blood. Subset noted: CD45RA+ positively selected. These receptors all stem from a man aged 30 to 45 in good health.

Note on this clone: The sample has other DNA sequences that encode this CDR3 too. The chain recombines TRBV18 with TRBJ2-5; no clear D. This CDR3 region has 13 residues. Germline CDR1 is KGHSH and CDR2 is LQKENI. The V end lost 3 bases, the J end lost 2 bases, and 7 bases lay between the germline ends. The CDR3 spells CASSPGGQETQYF. The CDR3 coding sequence is TGTGCCAGCTCACCTGGTGGGCAAGAGACCCAGTACTTC. Supplemented by reference TRBV18 and TRBJ2-5, the full variable domain reads NAGVMQNPRHLVRRRGQEARLRCSPMKGHSHVYWYRQLPEEGLKFMVYLQKENIIDESGMPKERFSAEFPKEGPSILRIQQVVRGDSAAYFCASSPGGQETQYFGPGTRLLVL.

This rearrangement joins TRBV5-1 to TRBJ1-1; tentative D call: TRBD1 (6 bases). The CDR3 consists of 16 residues. V lost 4 bases to trimming and J lost 1 base, with 17 bases between them. Germline CDR1 SGHRS, CDR2 YFSETQ. The DNA for the CDR3 is TGCGCCAGCAGCGTCTCGACAGGAGCAAAGAACACTGAAGCTTTCTTT. It codes for CASSVSTGAKNTEAFF.

This clone has only one observation. The chain joins TRBV9 to TRBJ1-1; no clear D. With 1 base removed from V and 1 base from J, the gap between germline ends came to 8 bases. CDR1 is SGDLS and CDR2 is YYNGEE in the germline V gene. The CDR3 sequence is 14 residues long. The CDR3 nucleotides are TGTGCCAGCAGCGTAAACATACAGAACACTGAAGCTTTCTTT. It encodes CASSVNIQNTEAFF.

Note on this clone: This specimen includes other DNA sequences encoding the same CDR3. The rearrangement uses TRBV18 and TRBJ2-7, with D uncertain. The CDR3 runs 12 residues. Germline V gives CDR1 KGHSH, CDR2 LQKENI. Trimming shortened V by 3 bases and J by 4 bases, and 7 bases separated the two germline ends. CDR3 sequence reads: CASSPESYEQYF. Written as DNA, the CDR3 is TGTGCCAGCTCACCGGAATCTTACGAGCAGTACTTC. The full variable domain, rest sourced from reference TRBV18 and TRBJ2-7, is NAGVMQNPRHLVRRRGQEARLRCSPMKGHSHVYWYRQLPEEGLKFMVYLQKENIIDESGMPKERFSAEFPKEGPSILRIQQVVRGDSAAYFCASSPESYEQYFGPGTRLTVT.

The chain carries TRBV28 and TRBJ1-2; D gene unclear. The V end was cut by 8 bases, the J end by 8 bases, with 15 bases between. Germline V gene sequence: CDR1 MDHEN, CDR2 SYDVKM. This CDR3 comprises 12 residues. As DNA, the CDR3 is TGTGCCAGCCACTGGTCCGGAGCCGGCTACACCTTC. Protein product: CASHWSGAGYTF.

The chain couples TRBV2 to TRBJ1-5, with 7 bases that match TRBD1. Germline loops: CDR1 SNHLY, CDR2 FYNNEI. J gave up 5 bases and V 8 bases, and 9 bases lay outside the gene matches. The CDR3 is made up of 14 amino acids. The CDR3 sequence: CASGLGTADQPQHF. The CDR3 DNA sequence: TGTGCCAGCGGTCTCGGGACAGCTGATCAGCCCCAGCATTTT.

This rearrangement joins TRBV11-3 to TRBJ2-5, with D possibly being TRBD2 (5 bases). Germline V lookup: CDR1 SGHNT, CDR2 YENEEA. V gave up 4 bases and J gave up 4 bases, with 7 bases separating them. CDR3 length: 12 amino acids. This chain's CDR3 is CASSSRGETQYF. CDR3 nucleotide sequence: TGTGCCAGCAGCTCCCGGGGAGAGACCCAGTACTTC.

The gene calls are TRBV5-1 and TRBJ2-3, with D possibly TRBD1 on 6 matching bases. Trimming removed 4 bases from V and 5 bases from J, with 11 bases in between. This CDR3 contains 13 residues. The V gene's germline CDR1 is SGHRS and CDR2 YFSETQ. In nucleotides, the CDR3 is TGCGCCAGCAGCCTAGGGACACTAGATACGCAGTATTTT. Encoded protein: CASSLGTLDTQYF.

In DNA form, the CDR3 reads TGTGCCAGCTCACCAGGGACAGAAACCGGGGAGCTGTTTTTT. Translated: CASSPGTETGELFF. The genes are TRBV18 and TRBJ2-2; 7 bases match TRBD1. Germline CDR1 KGHSH, CDR2 LQKENI. This CDR3 is built from 14 residues. Trimming cost V 2 bases and J 5 bases; bases outside gene matches: 2.

This rearrangement joins TRBV7-6 to TRBJ2-3; 7 nucleotides agree with TRBD2. V shed 5 bases and J 6 bases; nucleotides not matched to a gene: 2. CDR3 length equals 12 residues. Germline V gene sequence: CDR1 SGHVS, CDR2 FNYEAQ. The CDR3 sequence: CASSGGGDTQYF. The CDR3, as DNA: TGTGCCAGCAGCGGGGGAGGGGATACGCAGTATTTT. Complete variable domain (other parts from reference TRBV7-6 and TRBJ2-3): GAGVSQSPRYKVTKRGQDVALRCDPISGHVSLYWYRQALGQGPEFLTYFNYEAQQDKSGLPNDRFSAERPEGSISTLTIQRTEQRDSAMYRCASSGGGDTQYFGPGTRLTVL.

The chain combines TRBV7-2 with TRBJ2-7, with 7 bases that match TRBD1. This CDR3 region has 14 residues. V shed 1 base, J shed 3 bases, and the junction held 3 bases outside the gene matches. Germline CDR1 and CDR2: SGHTA and FQGNSA. CDR3 in amino acids: CASSLVQGNYEQYF. The CDR3 DNA sequence: TGTGCCAGCAGCTTAGTACAGGGGAACTACGAGCAGTACTTC.

This clone was observed once. J is TRBJ2-3 and V is TRBV7-2; 8 bases align to TRBD1. J lost 9 bases, V lost 5 bases, and 10 bases had no gene match. Germline V gene sequence: CDR1 SGHTA, CDR2 FQGNSA. The CDR3 is made up of 14 amino acids. The DNA of the CDR3 is TGTGCCAGCAGCCCCCAAGACAGGGGATGGACGCAGTATTTT. It codes for CASSPQDRGWTQYF.

CDR3 residues: CASSSGPYNEQFF. CDR3 bases: TGTGCCAGCAGCTCCGGACCTTACAATGAGCAGTTCTTC. The chain combines TRBV9 with TRBJ2-1, with D hard to call. CDR1 is SGDLS, CDR2 YYNGEE, per germline. This CDR3 region has 13 residues. V was clipped by 4 bases and J by 4 bases, with 9 bases between them.

The chain recombines TRBV12-5 with TRBJ2-1; D perhaps matches TRBD1 (5 bases). V shed 0 bases and J shed 2 bases, with 14 bases lying between them. Germline CDR1 and CDR2: LGHNT and FRNRAP. CDR3 length equals 17 residues. CDR3 sequence: CASGLVPLTETYNEQFF. The CDR3 nucleotides read TGTGCTAGTGGTTTGGTTCCTTTGACAGAGACCTACAATGAGCAGTTCTTC.

The rearrangement uses TRBV25-1 and TRBJ2-3, with unresolved D. Germline values: CDR1 MGHDK, CDR2 SYGVNS. The CDR3 is 17 residues long. Trimming took off 0 bases at V and 5 bases at J, with 18 bases between the two ends. The CDR3 is CASSEYVNVGPGDTQYF. For the CDR3, the DNA is TGTGCCAGCAGTGAATATGTCAACGTCGGGCCCGGAGATACGCAGTATTTT.

This clone was detected only once. V usage is TRBV18 and J usage is TRBJ1-1; D not resolved. This CDR3 has 15 residues. The V end lost 4 bases, the J end lost 2 bases, and 14 bases lay between the germline ends. Germline V lookup: CDR1 KGHSH, CDR2 LQKENI. CDR3 residues: CASSLTRTYNTEAFF. The CDR3 DNA follows: TGTGCCAGCTCACTAACCCGGACCTATAACACTGAAGCTTTCTTT.

The V call is TRBV5-5, the J call TRBJ2-7, with D maybe TRBD2 (6 bases). V was pared by 0 bases and J by 3 bases, with 16 bases between. This CDR3 is built from 16 residues. Per germline, CDR1 SGHKS and CDR2 YYEKEE (reference sequence). In DNA, the CDR3 is TGTGCCAGCAGCTTGGAACCTAGCGCTTTCGGCTACGAGCAGTACTTC. As protein: CASSLEPSAFGYEQYF.

This clone was seen only once. The rearrangement uses TRBV5-6 and TRBJ2-7; tentatively, D is TRBD1 (5 bases). Germline V gene sequence: CDR1 SGHDT, CDR2 YYEEEE. This CDR3 is 15 amino acids long. Trimming shortened V by 0 bases and J by 4 bases, and 14 bases separated the two germline ends. The CDR3 DNA reads TGTGCCAGCAGCTTGGAGCCAGGGTACTTTTACGAGCAGTACTTC. Translated: CASSLEPGYFYEQYF.

V usage is TRBV28 and J usage is TRBJ1-1; D is uncertain. The CDR3 is made up of 12 amino acids. From germline, CDR1 is MDHEN and CDR2 SYDVKM. Trimming pared 2 bases from V and 7 bases from J, leaving 8 bases between. The CDR3 loop is CASSLQALEAFF. The CDR3 coding sequence is TGTGCCAGCAGTTTACAGGCGCTTGAAGCTTTCTTT.